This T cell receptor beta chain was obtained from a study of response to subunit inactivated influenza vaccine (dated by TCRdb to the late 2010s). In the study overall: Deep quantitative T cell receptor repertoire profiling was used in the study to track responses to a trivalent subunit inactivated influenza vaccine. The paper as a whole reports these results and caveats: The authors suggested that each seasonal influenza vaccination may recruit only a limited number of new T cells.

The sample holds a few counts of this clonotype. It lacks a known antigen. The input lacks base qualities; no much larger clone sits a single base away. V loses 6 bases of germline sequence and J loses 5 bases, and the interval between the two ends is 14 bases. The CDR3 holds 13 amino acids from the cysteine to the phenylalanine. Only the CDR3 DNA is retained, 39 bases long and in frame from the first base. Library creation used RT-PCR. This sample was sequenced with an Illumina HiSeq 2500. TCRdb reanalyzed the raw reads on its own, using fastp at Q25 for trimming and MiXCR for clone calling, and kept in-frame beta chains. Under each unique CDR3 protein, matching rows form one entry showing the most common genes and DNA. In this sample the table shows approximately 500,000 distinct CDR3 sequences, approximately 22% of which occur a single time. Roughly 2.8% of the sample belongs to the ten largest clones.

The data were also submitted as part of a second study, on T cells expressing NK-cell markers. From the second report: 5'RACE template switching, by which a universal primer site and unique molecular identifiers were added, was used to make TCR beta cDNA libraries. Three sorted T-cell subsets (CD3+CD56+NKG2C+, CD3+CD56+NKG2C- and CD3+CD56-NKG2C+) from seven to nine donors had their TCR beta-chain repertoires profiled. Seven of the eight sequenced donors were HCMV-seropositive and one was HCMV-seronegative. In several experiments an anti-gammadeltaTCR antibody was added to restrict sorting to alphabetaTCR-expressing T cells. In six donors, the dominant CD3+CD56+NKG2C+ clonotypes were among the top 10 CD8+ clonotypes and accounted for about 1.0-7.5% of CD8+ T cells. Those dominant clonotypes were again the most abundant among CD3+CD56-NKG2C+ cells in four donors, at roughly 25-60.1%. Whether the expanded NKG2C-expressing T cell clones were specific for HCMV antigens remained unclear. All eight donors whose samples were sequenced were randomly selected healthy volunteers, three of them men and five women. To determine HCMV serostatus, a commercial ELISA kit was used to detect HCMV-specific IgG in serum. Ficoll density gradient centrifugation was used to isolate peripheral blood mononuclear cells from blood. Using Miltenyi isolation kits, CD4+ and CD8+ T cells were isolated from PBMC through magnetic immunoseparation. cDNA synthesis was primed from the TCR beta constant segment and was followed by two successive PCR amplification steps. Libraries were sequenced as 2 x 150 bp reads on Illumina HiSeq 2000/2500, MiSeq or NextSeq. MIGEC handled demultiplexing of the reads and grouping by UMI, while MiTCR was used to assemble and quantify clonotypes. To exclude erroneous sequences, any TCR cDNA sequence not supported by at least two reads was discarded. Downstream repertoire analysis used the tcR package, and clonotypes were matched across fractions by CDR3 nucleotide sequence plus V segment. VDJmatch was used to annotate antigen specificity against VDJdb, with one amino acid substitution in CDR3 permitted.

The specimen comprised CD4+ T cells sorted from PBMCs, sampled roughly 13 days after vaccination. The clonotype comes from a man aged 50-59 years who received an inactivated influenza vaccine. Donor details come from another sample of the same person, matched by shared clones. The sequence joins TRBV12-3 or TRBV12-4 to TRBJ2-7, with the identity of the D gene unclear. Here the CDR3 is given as CASSPYAPNEQYF. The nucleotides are TGTGCCAGCAGCCCTTATGCCCCGAACGAGCAGTACTTC.